The rows below give T cell receptor beta chains drawn from one sample of a study of graft-versus-host responses after intestinal transplantation. Measured with immunoSEQ multiplex PCR; TCRdb has only the in-frame clones, and not every one. The sample carries around 67,000 clones, 90% recorded once. For these TCRs, the target antigens are not known. The starting material was unstimulated CD8+ T cells sorted from spleen or lymph node cells, obtained before transplant. The receptors here all came from a human donor who was the organ donor for an intestinal transplant. The CDR3 runs from the conserved cysteine through the conserved F or W. The D gene is left open where the match is weak. Part of the rows lack a size; the others show once, few, many or a class for expanded clones.

>TRBV7-9|NA|TRBJ2-1|13|NA
TGTGCCAGCAGCTTACCCGGGGGCAATGAGCAGTTCTTC
CASSLPGGNEQFF
>TRBV30|once|TRBJ1-1|14|NA
TGTGCCTGGGTTCAGGACACAGGTTCCACTGAAGCTTTCTTT
CAWVQDTGSTEAFF
>TRBV9|NA|TRBJ2-1|13|TRBD2
TGTGCCAGTACGGGGGGGTTCTCCAATGAGCAGTTCTTC
CASTGGFSNEQFF
>TRBV5-4|NA|TRBJ2-3|13|NA
TGTGCCAGCAGAACTAGGGGCACAGATACGCAGTATTTT
CASRTRGTDTQYF
>TRBV7-4|NA|TRBJ1-2|14|TRBD1
TGTGCCAGCAGCTCGACAGGGGACCTCTATGGCTACACCTTC
CASSSTGDLYGYTF
>TRBV6-5|NA|TRBJ1-3|16|TRBD1
TGTGCCAGCAGTTCCGGGACAGGGAGGGCCGGAAACACCATATATTTT
CASSSGTGRAGNTIYF
>TRBV5-1|NA|TRBJ2-3|18|TRBD2
TGCGCCAGCAGCTTGGCCTCTCTAGCGGGGGGAGTATCAGATACGCAGTATTTT
CASSLASLAGGVSDTQYF
>TRBV28|NA|TRBJ2-5|15|TRBD2
TGTGCCAGCAGTTTCCGGAACGGGGGGGCGGGGACCCAGTACTTC
CASSFRNGGAGTQYF
>TRBV25-1|NA|TRBJ1-5|16|TRBD1
TGTGCCAGCTCCACATGTCGGGACAGAGCGAATCAGCCCCAGCATTTT
CASSTCRDRANQPQHF
>TRBV6-1|NA|TRBJ2-1|14|TRBD2
TGTGCCAGCAGTGGTAGCGGGGATTACAATGAGCAGTTCTTC
CASSGSGDYNEQFF
>TRBV29-1|NA|TRBJ2-5|15|TRBD1
TGCAGCGTCAATTACAGGGGGGAGGTAGAAGAGACCCAGTACTTC
CSVNYRGEVEETQYF
>TRBV5-4|NA|TRBJ2-1|15|NA
TGTGCCAGCAGCCTAGAGACCATATCTTACAATGAGCAGTTCTTC
CASSLETISYNEQFF
>TRBV5-4|NA|TRBJ1-2|16|TRBD1
TGTGCCAGCAGCTCCCCCCGGGACAGGGAGAACTATGGCTACACCTTC
CASSSPRDRENYGYTF
>TRBV5-6|NA|TRBJ1-6|15|TRBD1
TGTGCCAGCAGCCTACAGGGGCTCGCTAATTCACCCCTCCACTTT
CASSLQGLANSPLHF
>TRBV6-5|NA|TRBJ1-6|14|NA
TGTGCCAGCAGTTACACCCGGACAGATTCACCCCTCCACTTT
CASSYTRTDSPLHF
>TRBV7-2|NA|TRBJ2-2|14|NA
TGTGCCAGCAGCCAAAAAGACATTACCGGGGAGCTGTTTTTT
CASSQKDITGELFF
>TRBV2|NA|TRBJ2-1|12|NA
TGTGCCACCACACCCAATCACAATGAGCAGTTCTTC
CATTPNHNEQFF
>TRBV5-4|NA|TRBJ1-5|12|NA
TGTGCCAGCAGCTTGCTAGGTCAGCCCCAGCATTTT
CASSLLGQPQHF
>TRBV25-1|NA|TRBJ1-4|15|NA
TGTGCCAGCAGTGAATTTACAGGGCCTAATGAAAAACTGTTTTTT
CASSEFTGPNEKLFF
>TRBV9|NA|TRBJ2-2|15|TRBD2
TGTGCCAGCGGCTTTAGCGGGGGGAGTACCGGGGAGCTGTTTTTT
CASGFSGGSTGELFF
>TRBV27|NA|TRBJ1-2|16|TRBD1
TGTGCCAGCAGTTTCATTACAGGGGGCGTAGAATATGGCTACACCTTC
CASSFITGGVEYGYTF
>TRBV10-3|NA|TRBJ2-1|14|TRBD2
TGTGCCATCATGACTAGCGGGGCCTACAATGAGCAGTTCTTC
CAIMTSGAYNEQFF
>TRBV4-1|NA|TRBJ1-1|16|NA
TGCGCCAGCAGCCGACAATACAGGGAATTGAACACTGAAGCTTTCTTT
CASSRQYRELNTEAFF
>TRBV9|NA|TRBJ1-2|14|TRBD1
TGTGCCAGCAGCGGGACAGGGGGCGGATATGGCTACACCTTC
CASSGTGGGYGYTF
>TRBV5-1|NA|TRBJ2-3|16|NA
TGCGCCAGCAGCCCCGATAACGCGGGGAGCACAGATACGCAGTATTTT
CASSPDNAGSTDTQYF
>TRBV19|few|TRBJ1-5|15|NA
TGTGCCAGTACGGGAATAGAGAATAGCAATCAGCCCCAGCATTTT
CASTGIENSNQPQHF
>TRBV28|NA|TRBJ1-1|17|TRBD1
TGTGCCAGCAGTTTAGAAGGGACAGGGGGCTTGGACACTGAAGCTTTCTTT
CASSLEGTGGLDTEAFF
>TRBV7-9|few|TRBJ2-3|14|TRBD2
TGTGCCAGCAGCACTAGCGGGGGGTGGGATACGCAGTATTTT
CASSTSGGWDTQYF
>TRBV4-1|NA|TRBJ2-1|17|NA
TGCGCCAGCAGCCGTCGCGGAGGGGGGGGAGAAGACAATGAGCAGTTCTTC
CASSRRGGGGEDNEQFF
>TRBV29-1|NA|TRBJ1-1|11|NA
TGCAGCGTCCTTCGAGGCACTGAAGCTTTCTTT
CSVLRGTEAFF
>TRBV28|NA|TRBJ1-6|14|NA
TGTGCCAGCAGTTTAGGGGAGAATAATTCACCCCTCCACTTT
CASSLGENNSPLHF